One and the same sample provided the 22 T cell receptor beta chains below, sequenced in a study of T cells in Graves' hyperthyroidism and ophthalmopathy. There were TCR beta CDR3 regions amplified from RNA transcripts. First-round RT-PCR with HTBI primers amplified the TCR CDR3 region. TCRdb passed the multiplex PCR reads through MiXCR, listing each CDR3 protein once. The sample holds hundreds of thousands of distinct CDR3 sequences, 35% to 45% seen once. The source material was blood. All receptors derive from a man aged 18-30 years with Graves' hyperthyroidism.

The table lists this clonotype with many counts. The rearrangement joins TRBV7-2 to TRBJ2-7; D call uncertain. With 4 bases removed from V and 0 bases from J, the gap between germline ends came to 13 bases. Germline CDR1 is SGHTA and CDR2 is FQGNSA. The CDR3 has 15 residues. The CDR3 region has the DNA TGTGCCAGCAGCTCTGAGCCCGCGAGCTCCTACGAGCAGTACTTC. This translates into CASSSEPASSYEQYF. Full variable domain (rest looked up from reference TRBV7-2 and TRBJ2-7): GAGVSQSPSNKVTEKGKDVELRCDPISGHTALYWYRQSLGQGLEFLIYFQGNSAPDKSGLPSDRFSAERTGGSVSTLTIQRTQQEDSAVYLCASSSEPASSYEQYFGPGTRLTVT.

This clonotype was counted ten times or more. CDR3 loop: CASSIQGREKLFF. The CDR3 DNA is TGTGCCAGCAGTATACAGGGGAGGGAAAAACTGTTTTTT. The chain is built from TRBV2 and TRBJ1-4, with 7 bases identical to TRBD1. The CDR3 is made up of 13 amino acids. Germline V CDR1 and CDR2: SNHLY, FYNNEI. After removal of 5 bases from V and 8 bases from J, the junction contained 5 bases not matched to a gene.

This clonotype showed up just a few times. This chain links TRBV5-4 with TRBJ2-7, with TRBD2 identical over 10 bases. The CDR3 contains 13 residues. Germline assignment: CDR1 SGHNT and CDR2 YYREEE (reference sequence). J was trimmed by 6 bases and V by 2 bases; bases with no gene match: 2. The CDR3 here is CASSFPSGSEQYF. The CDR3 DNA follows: TGTGCCAGCAGCTTTCCTAGCGGGAGCGAGCAGTACTTC.

As DNA, the CDR3 is TGCGCCAGCAGCACCCCCGGACAGAGCTCTGGAAACACCATATATTTT. Its protein product is CASSTPGQSSGNTIYF. The V and J genes are TRBV5-1 and TRBJ1-3; perhaps TRBD1 as D (6 bases). Trimming stripped 4 bases from V and 0 bases from J, with 14 bases between. This CDR3 is built from 16 residues. Germline V gene sequence: CDR1 SGHRS, CDR2 YFSETQ.

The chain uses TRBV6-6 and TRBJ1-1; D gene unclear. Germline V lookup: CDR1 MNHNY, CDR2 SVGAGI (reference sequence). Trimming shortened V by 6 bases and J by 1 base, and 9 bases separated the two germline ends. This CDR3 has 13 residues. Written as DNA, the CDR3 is TGTGCCAGCAGATTTACAGAGAACACTGAAGCTTTCTTT. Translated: CASRFTENTEAFF.

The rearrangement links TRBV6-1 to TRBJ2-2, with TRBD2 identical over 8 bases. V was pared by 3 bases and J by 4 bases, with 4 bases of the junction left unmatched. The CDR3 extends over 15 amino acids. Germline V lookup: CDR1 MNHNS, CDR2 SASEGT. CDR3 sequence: CASSEGSGVTGELFF. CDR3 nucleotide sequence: TGTGCCAGCAGTGAGGGTAGCGGGGTCACCGGGGAGCTGTTTTTT.

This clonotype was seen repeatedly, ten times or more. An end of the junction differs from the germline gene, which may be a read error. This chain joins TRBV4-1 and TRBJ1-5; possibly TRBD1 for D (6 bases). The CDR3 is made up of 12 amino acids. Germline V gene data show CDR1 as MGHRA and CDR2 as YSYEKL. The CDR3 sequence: CASSQGSQPQHF. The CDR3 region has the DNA TGTGCCAGCAGCCAGGGGAGTCAGCCCCAGCATTTT.

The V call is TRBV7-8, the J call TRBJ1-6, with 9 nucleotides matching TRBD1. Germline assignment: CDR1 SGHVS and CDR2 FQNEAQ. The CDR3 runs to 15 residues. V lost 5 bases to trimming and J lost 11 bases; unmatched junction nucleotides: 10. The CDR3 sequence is CASSAGTGIDPPLHF. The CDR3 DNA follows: TGTGCCAGCAGCGCCGGGACAGGGATCGACCCACCCCTCCACTTT.

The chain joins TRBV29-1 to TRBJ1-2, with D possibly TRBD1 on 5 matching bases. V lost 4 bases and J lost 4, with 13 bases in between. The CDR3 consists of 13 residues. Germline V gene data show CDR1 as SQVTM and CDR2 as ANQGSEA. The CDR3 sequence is CSVGAGNSYGYTF. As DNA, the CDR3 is TGCAGCGTTGGTGCAGGGAACAGCTATGGCTACACCTTC.

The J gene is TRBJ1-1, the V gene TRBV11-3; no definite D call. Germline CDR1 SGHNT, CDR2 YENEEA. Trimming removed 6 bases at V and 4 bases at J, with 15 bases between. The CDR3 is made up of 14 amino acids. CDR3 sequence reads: CASRPDGQSTEAFF. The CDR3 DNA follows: TGTGCCAGCAGGCCAGACGGCCAGAGCACTGAAGCTTTCTTT.

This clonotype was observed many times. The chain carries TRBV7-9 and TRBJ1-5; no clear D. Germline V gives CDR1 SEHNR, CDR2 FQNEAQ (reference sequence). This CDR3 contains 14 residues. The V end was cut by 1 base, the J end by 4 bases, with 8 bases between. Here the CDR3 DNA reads TGTGCCAGCAGCTTAGGAGGTGATAATCAGCCCCAGCATTTT. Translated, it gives CASSLGGDNQPQHF. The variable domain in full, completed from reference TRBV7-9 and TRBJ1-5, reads DTGVSQNPRHKITKRGQNVTFRCDPISEHNRLYWYRQTLGQGPEFLTYFQNEAQLEKSRLLSDRFSAERPKGSFSTLEIQRTEQGDSAMYLCASSLGGDNQPQHFGDGTRLSIL.

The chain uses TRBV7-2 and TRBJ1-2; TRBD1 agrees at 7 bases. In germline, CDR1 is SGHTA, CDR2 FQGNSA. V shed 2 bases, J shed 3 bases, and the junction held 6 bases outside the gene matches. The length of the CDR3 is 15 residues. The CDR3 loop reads CASSLSAQGDYGYTF. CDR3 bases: TGTGCCAGCAGCTTATCAGCCCAGGGGGACTATGGCTACACCTTC.

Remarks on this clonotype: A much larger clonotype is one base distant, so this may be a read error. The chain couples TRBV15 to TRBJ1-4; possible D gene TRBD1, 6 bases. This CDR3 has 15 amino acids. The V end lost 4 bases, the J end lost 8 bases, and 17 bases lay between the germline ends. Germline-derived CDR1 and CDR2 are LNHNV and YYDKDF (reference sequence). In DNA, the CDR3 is TGTGCCACCAGCATTGGGGCAGGGGCCGCCGAAAAACTGTTTTTT. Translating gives CATSIGAGAAEKLFF.

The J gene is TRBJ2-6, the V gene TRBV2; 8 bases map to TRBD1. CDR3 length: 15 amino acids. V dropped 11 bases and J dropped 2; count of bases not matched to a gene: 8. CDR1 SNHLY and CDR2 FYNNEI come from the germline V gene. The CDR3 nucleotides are TGTGCCTGGAGGGAGACAGGGGCTGGGGCCAACGTCCTGACTTTC. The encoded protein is CAWRETGAGANVLTF.

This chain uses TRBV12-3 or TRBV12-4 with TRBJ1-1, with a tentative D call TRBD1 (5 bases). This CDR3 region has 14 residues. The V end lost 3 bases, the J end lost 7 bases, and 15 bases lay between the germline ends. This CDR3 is CASSFGTATNEAFF. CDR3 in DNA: TGTGCCAGCAGTTTCGGGACGGCAACGAATGAAGCTTTCTTT.

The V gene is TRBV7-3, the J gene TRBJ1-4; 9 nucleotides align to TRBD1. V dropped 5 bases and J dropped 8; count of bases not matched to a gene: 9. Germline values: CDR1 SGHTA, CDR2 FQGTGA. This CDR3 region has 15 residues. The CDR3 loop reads CASSVAGQGGEKLFF. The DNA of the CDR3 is TGTGCCAGCAGCGTAGCGGGACAGGGTGGCGAAAAACTGTTTTTT.

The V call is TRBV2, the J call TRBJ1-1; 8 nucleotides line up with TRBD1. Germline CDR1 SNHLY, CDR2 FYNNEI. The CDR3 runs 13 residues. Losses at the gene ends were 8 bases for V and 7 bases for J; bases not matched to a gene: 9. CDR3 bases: TGTGCCAGCTTGGGTCTTGGACAGGGTGAAGCTTTCTTT. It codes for CASLGLGQGEAFF.

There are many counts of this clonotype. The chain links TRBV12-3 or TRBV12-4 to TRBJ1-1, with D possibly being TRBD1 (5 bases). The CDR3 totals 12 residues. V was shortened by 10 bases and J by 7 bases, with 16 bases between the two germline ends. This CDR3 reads CAIGDGSNEAFF. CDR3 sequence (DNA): TGTGCCATCGGGGACGGGAGTAATGAAGCTTTCTTT.

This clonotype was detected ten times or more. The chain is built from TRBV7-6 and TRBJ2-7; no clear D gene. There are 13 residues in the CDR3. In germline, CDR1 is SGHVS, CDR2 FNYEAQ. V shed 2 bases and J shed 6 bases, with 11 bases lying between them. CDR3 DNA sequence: TGTGCCAGCAGCTTACAAGAATCAAGCGAGCAGTACTTC. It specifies CASSLQESSEQYF.

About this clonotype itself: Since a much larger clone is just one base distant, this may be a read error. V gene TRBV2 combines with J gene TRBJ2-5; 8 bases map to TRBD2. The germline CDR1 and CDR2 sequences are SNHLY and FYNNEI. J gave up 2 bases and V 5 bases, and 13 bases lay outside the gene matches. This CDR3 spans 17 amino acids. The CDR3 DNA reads TGTGCCAGCAGTTCCCCCATTAGCGGGGATACGCAAGAGACCCAGTACTTC. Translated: CASSSPISGDTQETQYF.

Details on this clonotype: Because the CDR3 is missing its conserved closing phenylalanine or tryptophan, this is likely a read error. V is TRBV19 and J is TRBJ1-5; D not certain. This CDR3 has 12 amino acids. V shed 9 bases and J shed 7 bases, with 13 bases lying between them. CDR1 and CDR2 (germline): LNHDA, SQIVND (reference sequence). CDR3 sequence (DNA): TGTGCCAGCCGGGAACCGGGACAGCCCCAGCATTTG. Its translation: CASREPGQPQHL.

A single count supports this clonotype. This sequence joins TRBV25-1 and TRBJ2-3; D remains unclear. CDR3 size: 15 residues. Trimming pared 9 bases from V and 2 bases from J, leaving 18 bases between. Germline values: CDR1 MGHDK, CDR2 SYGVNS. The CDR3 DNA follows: TGTGCCAGTGCCCTCTTGGACGGAACCACAGATACGCAGTATTTT. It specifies CASALLDGTTDTQYF.